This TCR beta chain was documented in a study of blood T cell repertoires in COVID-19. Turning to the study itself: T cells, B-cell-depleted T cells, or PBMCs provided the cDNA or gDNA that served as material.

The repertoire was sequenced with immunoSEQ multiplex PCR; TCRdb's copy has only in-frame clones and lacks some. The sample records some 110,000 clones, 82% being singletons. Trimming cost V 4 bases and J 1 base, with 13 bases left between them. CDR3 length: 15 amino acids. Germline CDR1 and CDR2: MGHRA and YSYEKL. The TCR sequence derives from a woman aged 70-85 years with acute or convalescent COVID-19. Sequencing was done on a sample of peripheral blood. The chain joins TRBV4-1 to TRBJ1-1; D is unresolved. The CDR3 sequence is CASSRPLRGNTEAFF. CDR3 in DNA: TGCGCCAGCAGCCGCCCCCTCCGGGGGAACACTGAAGCTTTCTTT.